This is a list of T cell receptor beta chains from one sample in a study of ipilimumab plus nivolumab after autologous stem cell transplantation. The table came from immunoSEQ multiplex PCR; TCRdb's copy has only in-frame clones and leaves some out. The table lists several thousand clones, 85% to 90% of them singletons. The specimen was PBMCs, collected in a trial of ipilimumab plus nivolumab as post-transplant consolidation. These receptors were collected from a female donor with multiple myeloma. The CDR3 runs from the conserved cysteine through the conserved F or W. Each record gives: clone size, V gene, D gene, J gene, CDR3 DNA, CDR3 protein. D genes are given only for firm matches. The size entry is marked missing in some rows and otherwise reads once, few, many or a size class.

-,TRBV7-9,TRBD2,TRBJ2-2,TGTGCCAGCAGCACCCAAATTAGCGGGGGCGGCGGGGAGCTGTTTTTT,CASSTQISGGGGELFF
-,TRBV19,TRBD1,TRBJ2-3,TGTGCCAGTAGAACCGGGACAGGGGCGGGAAATACGCAGTATTTT,CASRTGTGAGNTQYF
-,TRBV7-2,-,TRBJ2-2,TGTGCCAGCAGCTTAGCTTCCGGGACCGGGGAGCTGTTTTTT,CASSLASGTGELFF
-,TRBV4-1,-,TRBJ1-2,TGCGCCAGCAGCCAAGGCGGCGGCTATGGCTACACCTTC,CASSQGGGYGYTF
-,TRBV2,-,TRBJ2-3,TGTGCCAGCAGTGCGTTGGCAGGGGACACAGATACGCAGTATTTT,CASSALAGDTDTQYF
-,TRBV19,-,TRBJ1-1,TGTGCCAGTAGTATTTATGGTTTGAGTGGGGGCACTGAAGCTTTCTTT,CASSIYGLSGGTEAFF
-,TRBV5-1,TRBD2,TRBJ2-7,TGCGCCAGCAGCTTGGCCGGGACTAGCGGGACCTACGAGCAGTACTTC,CASSLAGTSGTYEQYF
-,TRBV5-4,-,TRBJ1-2,TGTGCCAGCAGCTTATATGGGGGCTACACCTTC,CASSLYGGYTF
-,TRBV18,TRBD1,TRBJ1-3,TGTGCCAGCTCACCATGGCAACAGGGGTACACCATATATTTT,CASSPWQQGYTIYF
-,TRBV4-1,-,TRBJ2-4,TGCGCCAGCAGCCAAGATAGGGATTACATTCAGTACTTC,CASSQDRDYIQYF
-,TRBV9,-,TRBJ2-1,TGTGCCAGCAGCGCTGCCAGGGGTTGGTACAATGAGCAGTTCTTC,CASSAARGWYNEQFF
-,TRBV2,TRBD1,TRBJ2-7,TGTGCCAGCAGCGGACAGGGGGCGACCTACGAGCAGTACTTC,CASSGQGATYEQYF
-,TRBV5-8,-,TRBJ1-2,TGTGCCAGCAGCTTATTTGACTATGGCTACACCTTC,CASSLFDYGYTF
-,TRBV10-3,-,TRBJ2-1,TGTGCCAGCGTTAAGGACTCGCTCTACAATGAGCAGTTCTTC,CASVKDSLYNEQFF
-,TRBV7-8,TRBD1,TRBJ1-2,TGTGCCAGCAGCTTAGCGAGGACAGGGTCCGGCTACACCTTC,CASSLARTGSGYTF
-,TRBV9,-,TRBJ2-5,TGTGCCAGCAGCGTTTGGTCTGATCAAGAGACCCAGTACTTC,CASSVWSDQETQYF
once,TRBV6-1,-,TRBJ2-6,TGTGCCAGCAGTGAAGGCGCTGGGGCCAACGTCCTGACTTTC,CASSEGAGANVLTF
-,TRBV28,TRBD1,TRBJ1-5,TGTGCCAGCAGTAAAGCACAGGGGACCAGCAATCAGCCCCAGCATTTT,CASSKAQGTSNQPQHF
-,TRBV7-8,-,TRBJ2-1,TGTGCCAGCAGCACACCCTACAATGAGCAGTTCTTC,CASSTPYNEQFF
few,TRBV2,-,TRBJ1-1,TGTGCCAGCAGGAATCGGGGTTTCTTGAACACTGAAGCTTTCTTT,CASRNRGFLNTEAFF
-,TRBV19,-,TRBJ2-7,TGTGCCAGTAGTATAGTTGGCTGGGGTTCCTACGAGCAGTACTTC,CASSIVGWGSYEQYF
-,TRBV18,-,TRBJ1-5,TGTGCCAGCTCACCACTCCAGGGGAAACAGCCCCAGCATTTT,CASSPLQGKQPQHF
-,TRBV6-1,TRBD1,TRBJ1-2,TGTGCCAGCAGTCGAGACAGGGGGCATGGCTACACCTTC,CASSRDRGHGYTF
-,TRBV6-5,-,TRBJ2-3,TGCGCCAGCAGCCCATACTTCACAGATACGCAGTATTTT,CASSPYFTDTQYF
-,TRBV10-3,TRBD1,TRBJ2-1,TGTGCCATCAGTGAGTCGACAGGGAGTGAGCAGTTCTTC,CAISESTGSEQFF
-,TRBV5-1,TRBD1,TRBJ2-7,TGCGCCAGCAGCTGGACAGGGGCGGGATACGAGCAGTACTTC,CASSWTGAGYEQYF
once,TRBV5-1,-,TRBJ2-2,TGCGCCAGCAGCTTTAACAATATAAACACCGGGGAGCTGTTTTTT,CASSFNNINTGELFF
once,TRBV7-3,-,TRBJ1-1,TGTGCCAGCAGCTCAACCGCAGGGATCGCTGAAGCTTTCTTT,CASSSTAGIAEAFF
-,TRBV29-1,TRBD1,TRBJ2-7,TGCAGCGTTGAGGGAGGACAGGGGGCCACCTACGAGCAGTACTTC,CSVEGGQGATYEQYF
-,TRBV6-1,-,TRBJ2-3,TGTGCCAGCAGTGAAGAGCCAAGGACAGTTTCGGCAGATACGCAGTATTTT,CASSEEPRTVSADTQYF
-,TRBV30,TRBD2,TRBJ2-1,TGTGCCTGGACGGGACTAGCGGGTGGAAGCTCCTACAATGAGCAGTTCTTC,CAWTGLAGGSSYNEQFF
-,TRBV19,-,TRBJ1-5,TGTGCCAGTAGATTGGGGGGGGATCACGCCCAGCATTTT,CASRLGGDHAQHF
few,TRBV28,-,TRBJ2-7,TGTGCCAGCAGTGCTCCAGCAGGGGCCTACGAGCAGTACTTC,CASSAPAGAYEQYF
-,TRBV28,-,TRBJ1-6,TGTGCCAGCAGCTGGACTGGGACAACAAATAATTCACCCCTCCACTTT,CASSWTGTTNNSPLHF
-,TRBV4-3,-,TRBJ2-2,TGCGCCAGCAGCCAAGGTATGGACGTCAGTACCGGGGAGCTGTTTTTT,CASSQGMDVSTGELFF
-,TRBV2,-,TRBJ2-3,TGTGCCAGCAGTGAGGGGACGTTTAGCACAGATACGCAGTATTTT,CASSEGTFSTDTQYF
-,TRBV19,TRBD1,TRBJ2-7,TGTGCCAGTAGTCAAACGGGACAGAGTACCTACGAGCAGTACTTC,CASSQTGQSTYEQYF
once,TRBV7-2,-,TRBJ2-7,TGTGCCAGCAGCCCGTTCCTTGCTGGGGCCTACGAGCAGTACTTC,CASSPFLAGAYEQYF
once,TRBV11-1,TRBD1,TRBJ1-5,TGTGCCAGCACCCGGGACAGGAATCAGCCCCAGCATTTT,CASTRDRNQPQHF
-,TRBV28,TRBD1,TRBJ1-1,TGTGCCAGCAGTCCCGGGACAGGGACCCCTGAAGCTTTCTTT,CASSPGTGTPEAFF
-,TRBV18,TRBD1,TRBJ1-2,TGTGCCAGCTCCCGAGGGGACAGGGCCTATGGCTACACCTTC,CASSRGDRAYGYTF
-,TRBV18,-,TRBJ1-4,TGTGCCAGCTCACCAGCAGGACGAATCGGGTCTAATGAAAAACTGTTTTTT,CASSPAGRIGSNEKLFF
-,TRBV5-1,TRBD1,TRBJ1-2,TGCGCCAGCAGCCTAACCGGGACAGGCGCCATTAACTATGGCTACACCTTC,CASSLTGTGAINYGYTF
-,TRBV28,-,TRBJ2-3,TGTGCCAGCAGTGTATCGGACAGTCCTACGCAGTATTTT,CASSVSDSPTQYF
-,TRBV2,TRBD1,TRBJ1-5,TGTGCCAGCAGTCCGACAGGGGCGGGTCAGCCCCAGCATTTT,CASSPTGAGQPQHF
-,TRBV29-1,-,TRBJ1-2,TGCAGCGCTGAGGACAACTATGGCTACACCTTC,CSAEDNYGYTF
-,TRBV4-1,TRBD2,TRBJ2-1,TGCGCCAGCAGCCAAGGGCGATCTCGGGGGGGGCACAATGAGCAGTTCTTC,CASSQGRSRGGHNEQFF
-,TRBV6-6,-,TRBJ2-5,TGTGCCACGAGGACATTTCAAGAGACCCAGTACTTC,CATRTFQETQYF
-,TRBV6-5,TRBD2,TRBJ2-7,TGTGCCAGCAGGGGGGGACTAGCGGGGATTTACGAGCAGTACTTC,CASRGGLAGIYEQYF
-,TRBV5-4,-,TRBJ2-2,TGTGCCAGCAGCTTAGGAAGGTCTATAACCGGGGAGCTGTTTTTT,CASSLGRSITGELFF
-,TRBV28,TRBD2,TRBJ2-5,TGTGCCAGCAGTCCGGTGACTAGCGGGGTGGAGGCCCAGTACTTC,CASSPVTSGVEAQYF
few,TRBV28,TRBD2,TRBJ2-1,TGTGCCAGCAGTTTAGGGCTAGCGGGCCGCACCGAGCAGTTCTTC,CASSLGLAGRTEQFF